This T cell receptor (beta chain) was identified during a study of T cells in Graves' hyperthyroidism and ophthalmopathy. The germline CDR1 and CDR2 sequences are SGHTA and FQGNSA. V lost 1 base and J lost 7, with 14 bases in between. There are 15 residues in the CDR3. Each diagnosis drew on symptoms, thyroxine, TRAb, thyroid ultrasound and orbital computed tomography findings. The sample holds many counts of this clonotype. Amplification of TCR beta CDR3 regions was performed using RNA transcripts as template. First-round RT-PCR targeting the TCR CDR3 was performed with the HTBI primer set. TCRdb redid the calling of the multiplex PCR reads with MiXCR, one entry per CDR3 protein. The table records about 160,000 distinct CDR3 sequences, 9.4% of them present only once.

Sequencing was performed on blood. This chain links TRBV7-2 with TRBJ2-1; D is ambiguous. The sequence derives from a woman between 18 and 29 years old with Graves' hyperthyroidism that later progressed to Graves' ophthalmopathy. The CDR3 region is CASSLVRTMGNEQFF. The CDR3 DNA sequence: TGTGCCAGCAGCTTAGTAAGGACGATGGGAAATGAGCAGTTCTTC.